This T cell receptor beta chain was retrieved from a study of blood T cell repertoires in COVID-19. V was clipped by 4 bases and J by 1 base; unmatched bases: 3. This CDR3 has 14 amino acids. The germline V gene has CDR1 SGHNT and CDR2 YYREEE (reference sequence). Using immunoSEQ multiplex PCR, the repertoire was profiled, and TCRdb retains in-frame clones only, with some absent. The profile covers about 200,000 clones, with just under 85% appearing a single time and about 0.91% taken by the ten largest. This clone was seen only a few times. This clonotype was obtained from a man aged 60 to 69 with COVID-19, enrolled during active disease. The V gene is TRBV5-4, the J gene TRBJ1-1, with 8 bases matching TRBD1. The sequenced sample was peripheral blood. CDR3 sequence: CASSPGTGNTEAFF. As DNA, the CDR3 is TGTGCCAGCAGCCCCGGGACAGGGAACACTGAAGCTTTCTTT. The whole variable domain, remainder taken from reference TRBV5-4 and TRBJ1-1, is ETGVTQSPTHLIKTRGQQVTLRCSSQSGHNTVSWYQQALGQGPQFIFQYYREEENGRGNFPPRFSGLQFPNYSSELNVNALELDDSALYLCASSPGTGNTEAFFGQGTRLTVV.